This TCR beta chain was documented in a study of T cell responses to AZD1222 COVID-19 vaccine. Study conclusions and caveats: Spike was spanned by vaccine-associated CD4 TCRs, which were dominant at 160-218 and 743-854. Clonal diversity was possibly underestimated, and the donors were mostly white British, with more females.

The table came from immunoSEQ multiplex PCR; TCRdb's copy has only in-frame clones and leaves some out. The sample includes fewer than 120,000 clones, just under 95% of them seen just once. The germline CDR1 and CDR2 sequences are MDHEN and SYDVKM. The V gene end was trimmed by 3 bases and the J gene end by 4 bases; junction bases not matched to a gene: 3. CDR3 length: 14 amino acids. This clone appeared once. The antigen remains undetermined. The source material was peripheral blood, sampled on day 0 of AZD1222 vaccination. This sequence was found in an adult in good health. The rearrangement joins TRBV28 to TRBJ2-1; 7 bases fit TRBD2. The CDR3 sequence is CASSFTSEYNEQFF. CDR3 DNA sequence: TGTGCCAGCAGTTTCACTAGCGAATACAATGAGCAGTTCTTC.